The 6 T cell receptor beta chains given below trace back to one sample, sequenced in a study of T cells in Graves' hyperthyroidism and ophthalmopathy. Amplified TCR beta CDR3 regions derived from RNA transcripts. The TCR CDR3 was amplified in a first-round RT-PCR using the HTBI primer set. TCRdb reprocessed the multiplex PCR reads with MiXCR, giving one entry per CDR3 protein. The sample lists under 350,000 distinct CDR3 sequences, 12% to 15% occurring once. Source material: blood. These receptors all stem from a woman in her thirties or forties with Graves' ophthalmopathy.

At least ten counts were recorded for this clonotype. This chain joins TRBV27 and TRBJ1-6, with 7 bases matching TRBD1. The CDR3 is 13 amino acids. The trim removed 6 bases at V and 10 bases at J, leaving 6 bases unmatched. Germline CDR1 is MNHEY and CDR2 is SMNVEV (reference sequence). The CDR3 DNA follows: TGTGCCAGCAGAGGGACAGTTCGCTCACCCCTCCACTTT. Translating it yields CASRGTVRSPLHF.

This clonotype was found many times. The V call is TRBV10-3, the J call TRBJ2-7, with D hard to call. The CDR3 spans 11 residues. The ends were cut back, 3 bases at V and 4 bases at J, with 4 bases in the middle. Per germline, CDR1 ENHRY and CDR2 SYGVKD. In DNA form, the CDR3 reads TGTGCCATCAGTGACAATTACGAGCAGTACTTC. Protein: CAISDNYEQYF.

This clonotype was seen many times. V is TRBV20-1 and J is TRBJ2-3, with D hard to call. Trimming took 6 bases from V and 4 from J, leaving 14 bases between them. There are 13 residues in the CDR3. Germline CDR1 is DFQATT and CDR2 is SNEGSKA (reference sequence). The CDR3 coding sequence is TGCAGTGCCCGCGGCCAGCTAGCAGATACGCAGTATTTT. This translates into CSARGQLADTQYF.

This clonotype was seen at least ten times. The gene calls are TRBV7-9 and TRBJ2-7; TRBD1 is a possible D gene (5 bases). V was pared by 3 bases and J by 5 bases, with 14 bases between. Germline loops: CDR1 SEHNR, CDR2 FQNEAQ (reference sequence). This CDR3 is built from 14 residues. The CDR3 sequence: CASSFRRAFDEQYF. CDR3 DNA sequence: TGTGCCAGCAGCTTCCGCAGGGCTTTCGACGAGCAGTACTTC.

This clonotype was seen at least ten times. V gene TRBV20-1 combines with J gene TRBJ2-3; 9 bases are a match to TRBD2. CDR1 and CDR2 from the germline V gene are DFQATT and SNEGSKA (reference sequence). The CDR3 totals 14 residues. Unmatched junction bases numbered 9, after V lost 5 bases and J lost 6 bases. The CDR3 here is CSALSGRSVDTQYF. CDR3 sequence (DNA): TGCAGTGCTCTTAGCGGGAGATCGGTGGATACGCAGTATTTT.

This clonotype was picked up a small number of times. The rearrangement uses TRBV4-1 and TRBJ1-2; D is perhaps TRBD1 (5 bases). CDR3 length: 14 amino acids. The V end was cut by 8 bases, the J end by 4 bases, with 17 bases between. Germline V gives CDR1 MGHRA, CDR2 YSYEKL. CDR3: CASARVGGGYGYTF. Here the CDR3 DNA reads TGCGCCAGCGCCAGAGTCGGCGGGGGCTATGGCTACACCTTC.